This T cell receptor (delta chain) came from a study of Vδ1+ human thymocytes. For this clone: Its antigen remains unidentified.

Whole-study findings and limits: Approximately 20% of thymic delta-chain sequences were Vdelta2, with few Vdelta3, unlike blood Vdelta1+ controls. Thymic TRG and TRD repertoires appeared highly polyclonal. TRG sequences recurred across donors, whereas TRD sequences stayed essentially private.

RNA was extracted from the cells and then reverse transcribed. Pooled V-gene forward primers with one constant-region reverse primer generated the CDR3 amplicons by multiplex PCR. TCRdb used CATT to re-call clones from the multiplex PCR reads. The data contain some 55,000 delta-chain clones, less than 20% of them singletons. Per germline, CDR1 TSWWSYY and CDR2 QGS. The CDR3 runs to 19 residues. Trimming at V came to 5 bases and at J to 0 bases, leaving 18 bases not matched to a gene. This sequence joins TRDV1 and TRDJ1; the match to TRDD2 covers 7 bases. The sample consisted of Vdelta1+ gamma-delta thymocytes from the thymus. The subset here: FACS-sorted CD3+ TCRalphabeta- TCRVdelta1+ TCRVdelta2- thymocytes. The receptor was isolated from a boy under two years old who had congenital heart surgery. The CDR3 loop is CALGNLPFRPPPYTDKLIF. DNA of the CDR3: TGTGCTCTTGGGAACCTTCCTTTCCGCCCCCCGCCGTACACCGATAAACTCATCTTT.